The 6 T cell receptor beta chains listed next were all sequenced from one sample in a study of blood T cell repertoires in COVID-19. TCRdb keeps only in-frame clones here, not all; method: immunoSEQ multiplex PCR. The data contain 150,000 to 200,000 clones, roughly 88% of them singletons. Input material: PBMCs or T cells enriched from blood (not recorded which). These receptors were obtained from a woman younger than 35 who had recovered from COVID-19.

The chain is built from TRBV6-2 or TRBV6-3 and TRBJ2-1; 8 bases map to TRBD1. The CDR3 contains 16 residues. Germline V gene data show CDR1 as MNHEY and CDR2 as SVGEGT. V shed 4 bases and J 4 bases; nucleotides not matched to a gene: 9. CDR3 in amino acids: CASSSEGQGAYNEQFF. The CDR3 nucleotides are TGTGCCAGCAGTTCCGAAGGGCAGGGGGCATACAATGAGCAGTTCTTC.

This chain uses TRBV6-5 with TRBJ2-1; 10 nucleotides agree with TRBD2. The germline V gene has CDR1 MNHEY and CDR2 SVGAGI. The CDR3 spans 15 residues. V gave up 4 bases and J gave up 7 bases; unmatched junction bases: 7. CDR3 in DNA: TGTGCCAGCAGTTTTGGGCTAGCGGGGGCAAATGAGCAGTTCTTC. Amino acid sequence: CASSFGLAGANEQFF.

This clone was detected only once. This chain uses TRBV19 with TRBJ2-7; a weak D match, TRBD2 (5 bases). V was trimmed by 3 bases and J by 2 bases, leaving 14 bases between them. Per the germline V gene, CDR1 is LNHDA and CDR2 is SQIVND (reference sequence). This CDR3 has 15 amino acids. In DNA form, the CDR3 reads TGTGCCAGTAGTATTAGCGAAGGAGTTCCCTACGAGCAGTACTTC. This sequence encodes CASSISEGVPYEQYF. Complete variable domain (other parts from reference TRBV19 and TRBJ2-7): DGGITQSPKYLFRKEGQNVTLSCEQNLNHDAMYWYRQDPGQGLRLIYYSQIVNDFQKGDIAEGYSVSREKKESFPLTVTSAQKNPTAFYLCASSISEGVPYEQYFGPGTRLTVT.

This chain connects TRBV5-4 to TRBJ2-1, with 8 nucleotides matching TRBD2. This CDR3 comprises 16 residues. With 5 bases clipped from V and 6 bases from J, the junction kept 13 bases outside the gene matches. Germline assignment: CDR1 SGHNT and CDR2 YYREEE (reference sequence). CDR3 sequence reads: CASRIYSGLGTNEQFF. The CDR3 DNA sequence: TGTGCCAGCAGAATATATTCGGGACTAGGGACCAATGAGCAGTTCTTC.

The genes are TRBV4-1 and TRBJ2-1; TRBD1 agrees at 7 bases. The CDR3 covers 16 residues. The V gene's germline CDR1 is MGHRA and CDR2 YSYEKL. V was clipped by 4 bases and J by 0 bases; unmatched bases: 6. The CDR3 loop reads CASSPRGQSSYNEQFF. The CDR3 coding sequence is TGCGCCAGCAGCCCCCGGGGACAGAGCTCCTACAATGAGCAGTTCTTC.

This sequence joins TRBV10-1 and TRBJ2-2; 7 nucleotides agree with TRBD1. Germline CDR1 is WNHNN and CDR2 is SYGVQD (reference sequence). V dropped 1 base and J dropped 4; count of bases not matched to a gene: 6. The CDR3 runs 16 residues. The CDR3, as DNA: TGCGCCAGCAGTGAGTTTGACAGGGCAAGCACCGGGGAGCTGTTTTTT. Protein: CASSEFDRASTGELFF.